Each of the 26 T cell receptor beta chains below was sequenced from the same sample in a study of T cells expressing NK-cell markers. TCRdb reworked the 5' RACE reads into one entry per CDR3 protein, no DNA. The sample totals about 170,000 distinct CDR3 sequences. Sequenced: blood T cells: a sorted CD56 or NKG2C T cell subset, CD4+ or CD8+ T cells, or bulk PBMC T cells (not recorded which). The receptors were sampled from a man between 18 and 69 years old in good health.

This chain joins TRBV27 and TRBJ2-7. Germline-derived CDR1 and CDR2 are MNHEY and SMNVEV (reference sequence). CDR3 length: 12 amino acids. This chain's CDR3 is CATPLQSYEQYF.

This chain connects TRBV12-3 or TRBV12-4 to TRBJ1-2; absent DNA, TCRdb's TRBD1 call cannot be checked. The CDR3 totals 15 residues. The CDR3 reads CASSLAVTGNYGYTF.

The chain uses TRBV15 and TRBJ2-5; TCRdb's D call, TRBD2, is unchecked because there is no DNA. The CDR3 loop spans 15 amino acids. Germline V gene sequence: CDR1 LNHNV, CDR2 YYDKDF (reference sequence). CDR3 loop: CATLSEGLGQETQYF.

The rearrangement uses TRBV9 and TRBJ2-7; TCRdb indicates TRBD2, and absent DNA this call remains unverified. The CDR3 extends over 15 amino acids. CDR1 is SGDLS and CDR2 is YYNGEE in the germline V gene. CDR3 in amino acids: CASSVAVSGAYEQYF.

The chain employs TRBV27 and TRBJ1-4. This CDR3 is 13 amino acids long. Germline V CDR1 and CDR2: MNHEY, SMNVEV (reference sequence). CDR3 sequence reads: CASSLTTNEKLFF.

The gene calls are TRBV20-1 and TRBJ2-1; TCRdb lists TRBD2, though no DNA is available to test this call. Germline-derived CDR1 and CDR2 are DFQATT and SNEGSKA (reference sequence). This CDR3 has 16 residues. The CDR3: CSARGPSGADYNEQFF.

This chain uses TRBV5-4 with TRBJ2-2. CDR3 length: 15 amino acids. CDR1 and CDR2 (germline): SGHNT, YYREEE (reference sequence). CDR3 residues: CASSAVRGSSGELFF.

The chain joins TRBV6-5 to TRBJ2-2; TCRdb calls TRBD1, which cannot be checked without DNA. The CDR3 is made up of 18 amino acids. Germline V gene data show CDR1 as MNHEY and CDR2 as SVGAGI. The CDR3 here is CASSYPTRGVQDTGELFF.

The chain links TRBV7-9 to TRBJ2-7; the TCRdb D gene call, TRBD2, has no DNA to confirm it. Germline values: CDR1 SEHNR, CDR2 FQNEAQ (reference sequence). The CDR3 is made up of 15 amino acids. The CDR3 loop reads CASSPPGLAGYEQYF.

The chain is built from TRBV7-9 and TRBJ1-1. The CDR3 has 13 residues. Germline CDR1 is SEHNR and CDR2 is FQNEAQ (reference sequence). Here the CDR3 reads CASSIDLNTEAFF.

The V call is TRBV24-1, the J call TRBJ2-7; TCRdb lists TRBD1, though no DNA is available to test this call. The germline V gene encodes CDR1 KGHDR and CDR2 SFDVKD. The CDR3 spans 13 residues. CDR3 residues: CATSDLLGDEQYF.

This chain connects TRBV12-3 or TRBV12-4 to TRBJ1-5; TCRdb's D gene call, TRBD1, goes unchecked for lack of DNA. The CDR3 is made up of 14 amino acids. The CDR3 sequence is CASSPGTGYQPQHF.

This chain links TRBV4-1 with TRBJ1-5; with no DNA, the TCRdb D assignment of TRBD1 cannot be verified. The germline V gene encodes CDR1 MGHRA and CDR2 YSYEKL. The CDR3 loop spans 21 amino acids. CDR3 sequence reads: CASSQEFNSNRDRGYDQPQHF.

This chain links TRBV4-2 with TRBJ1-1; TCRdb's D gene call, TRBD1, goes unchecked for lack of DNA. This CDR3 has 15 residues. Germline lookup yields CDR1 LGHNA and CDR2 YNFKEQ. The CDR3 here is CASSQDPDRGSEAFF.

V gene TRBV5-8 combines with J gene TRBJ2-7. The V gene's germline CDR1 is SGHTS and CDR2 YDEGEE. The CDR3 totals 14 residues. The CDR3 is CASSSNNRIHEQYF. Full variable domain (rest looked up from reference TRBV5-8 and TRBJ2-7): EAGVTQSPTHLIKTRGQQATLRCSPISGHTSVYWYQQALGLGLQFLLWYDEGEERNRGNFPPRFSGRQFPNYSSELNVNALELEDSALYLCASSSNNRIHEQYFGPGTRLTVT.

The chain carries TRBV18 and TRBJ2-4. The CDR3 length is 18 residues. Germline V gene sequence: CDR1 KGHSH, CDR2 LQKENI. CDR3 region: CASSPPSGVSEAKNIQYF.

The rearrangement joins TRBV2 to TRBJ2-7; TCRdb gives TRBD1 as the D gene, but with no DNA this cannot be confirmed. CDR1 SNHLY and CDR2 FYNNEI come from the germline V gene. The CDR3 sequence is 14 residues long. The CDR3 spells CASSDNLPSYEQYF. The full variable domain, completed using reference TRBV2 and TRBJ2-7, is EPEVTQTPSHQVTQMGQEVILRCVPISNHLYFYWYRQILGQKVEFLVSFYNNEISEKSEIFDDQFSVERPDGSNFTLKIRSTKLEDSAMYFCASSDNLPSYEQYFGPGTRLTVT.

The genes are TRBV18 and TRBJ2-1; with no DNA, the TCRdb D assignment of TRBD2 cannot be verified. This CDR3 has 17 amino acids. Germline assignment: CDR1 KGHSH and CDR2 LQKENI. This chain's CDR3 is CASSDLALGGGADEQFF.

The chain recombines TRBV4-1 with TRBJ1-5; the D call of TRBD1 rests on TCRdb alone, since no DNA is present to check it. CDR1 MGHRA and CDR2 YSYEKL come from the germline V gene. The CDR3 is made up of 15 amino acids. CDR3: CASSLLDRVEQPQHF.

The CDR3 loop is CASSLGNRLAGKIEQFF. This chain uses TRBV5-1 with TRBJ2-1; TCRdb names TRBD2, which stays unverified in the absence of DNA. In germline, CDR1 is SGHRS, CDR2 YFSETQ. The CDR3 extends over 17 amino acids.

This chain uses TRBV19 with TRBJ2-3; the D gene TCRdb calls, TRBD2, cannot be checked with no DNA. Per germline, CDR1 LNHDA and CDR2 SQIVND (reference sequence). This CDR3 spans 17 amino acids. The chain's CDR3 is CASSSSLAGWDTDTQYF.

The chain carries TRBV19 and TRBJ2-7; TCRdb gives TRBD1 as the D gene, but with no DNA this cannot be confirmed. The CDR3 sequence is 15 residues long. Germline loops: CDR1 LNHDA, CDR2 SQIVND (reference sequence). CDR3 sequence: CASRALGGPSYEQYF.

The chain is built from TRBV9 and TRBJ2-7. CDR3 length equals 12 residues. Germline values: CDR1 SGDLS, CDR2 YYNGEE. The CDR3 sequence: CASSVDSYEQYF.

The CDR3 sequence is CASDMWDPPGDTQYF. The rearrangement links TRBV12-3 or TRBV12-4 to TRBJ2-3; TCRdb's assignment of TRBD1 cannot be checked, as there is no DNA. This CDR3 region has 15 residues.

J is TRBJ2-2 and V is TRBV2; as DNA is missing, the TRBD1 call by TCRdb cannot be tested. The CDR3 runs 12 residues. In germline, CDR1 is SNHLY, CDR2 FYNNEI. This CDR3 is CAAWGQPGELFF.

The chain recombines TRBV6-1 with TRBJ2-3; absent DNA, TCRdb's TRBD1 call cannot be checked. This CDR3 is built from 15 residues. Germline V gene lookup returns CDR1 MNHNS and CDR2 SASEGT. CDR3 amino acids: CASTPFPGEKDTQYF.